Here is one T cell receptor beta chain with its context. Assay used: immunoSEQ multiplex PCR; TCRdb lists only in-frame clones, some missing. The sample includes about 400,000 clones, more than 85% of them seen just once. The V gene lost 5 bases and the J gene lost 3 bases, with 16 bases spanning the gap. Per the germline V gene, CDR1 is PRHDT and CDR2 is FYEKMQ (reference sequence). CDR3 length: 15 residues. These data are taken from a study of blood T cell repertoires in COVID-19. Study context: Whether acute or convalescent, the COVID-19 samples came from the United States, Italy and Spain. PBMCs, B-cell-depleted T cells, or T cells were the source of the cDNA or gDNA that made up the material.

Which cohort a participant joined came from the clinical history participants gave. Donors of Cohort 3 who recovered were those that had two negative PCRs, clearance, or symptom resolution. The chain joins TRBV13 to TRBJ1-1, with D perhaps TRBD1 (5 bases). What was sequenced was PBMCs or T cells enriched from blood (not recorded which). This sequence originates from a woman aged 25 to 45 who had recovered from COVID-19. This CDR3 is CASSDRRGLDTEAFF. The CDR3 DNA sequence: TGTGCCAGCAGCGATAGGAGGGGTTTGGACACTGAAGCTTTCTTT.